The 28 T cell receptor beta chains below come from one sample, sequenced in a study of somatic mutations in cytotoxic T cells in rheumatoid arthritis. Clones were read by immunoSEQ multiplex PCR, and TCRdb kept only the in-frame ones, dropping some. Of roughly 14,000 clones detected, around 90% appear once; the ten largest clones hold more than 15%. Sequences were obtained from CD4+ T cells sorted from blood. The receptors come from an older man with rheumatoid arthritis.

The V and J genes are TRBV5-1 and TRBJ1-1; D remains unclear. Trimming pared 2 bases from V and 1 base from J, leaving 15 bases between. CDR1 is SGHRS, CDR2 YFSETQ, per germline. The CDR3 length is 16 residues. The CDR3 protein is CASSFRPHGENTEAFF. The CDR3 region has the DNA TGCGCCAGCAGCTTTAGGCCTCACGGGGAGAACACTGAAGCTTTCTTT.

CDR3 nucleotide sequence: TGTGTCTACAAGGGGGACCCGAAGGGGGCCCAGTACTTC. It codes for CVYKGDPKGAQYF. The gene calls are TRBV5-4 and TRBJ2-5; possibly TRBD1 for D (6 bases). CDR1 SGHNT and CDR2 YYREEE come from the germline V gene (reference sequence). The CDR3 runs to 13 residues.

This clone has only one observation. V is TRBV12-5 and J is TRBJ2-7; TRBD1 matches 7 bases. The CDR3 runs 14 residues. Germline CDR1 is LGHNT and CDR2 is FRNRAP. J gave up 2 bases and V 5 bases, and 6 bases lay outside the gene matches. Here the CDR3 DNA reads TGTGCTAGTGGTATGGGACAGCGAACCTACGAGCAGTACTTC. Protein product: CASGMGQRTYEQYF.

The chain is built from TRBV7-9 and TRBJ2-1; 12 bases match TRBD2. Germline V gives CDR1 SEHNR, CDR2 FQNEAQ (reference sequence). The CDR3 is 18 residues long. The trim removed 5 bases at V and 3 bases at J, leaving 11 bases unmatched. DNA for the CDR3: TGTGCCAGCAGCCATAGAAAAAGGACTAGCGGGATCTACAATGAGCAGTTCTTC. Translated, it gives CASSHRKRTSGIYNEQFF.

The chain uses TRBV27 and TRBJ2-5; 11 nucleotides agree with TRBD2. J gave up 2 bases and V 4 bases, and 3 bases lay outside the gene matches. Germline V gene lookup returns CDR1 MNHEY and CDR2 SMNVEV (reference sequence). This CDR3 has 15 amino acids. This CDR3 is CASSSLAGAQETQYF. CDR3 DNA: TGTGCCAGCAGTTCACTAGCGGGAGCTCAAGAGACCCAGTACTTC.

The chain uses TRBV4-2 and TRBJ2-5; 11 bases map to TRBD2. Unmatched junction bases numbered 6, after V lost 3 bases and J lost 3 bases. The CDR3 length is 16 residues. Germline V gene lookup returns CDR1 LGHNA and CDR2 YNFKEQ. The CDR3 reads CASSQAPGLAEETQYF. The CDR3 nucleotides read TGTGCCAGCAGCCAGGCCCCGGGACTAGCGGAAGAGACCCAGTACTTC.

The chain combines TRBV5-1 with TRBJ2-7, with 13 positions matching TRBD2. The CDR3 consists of 16 residues. The trim removed 3 bases at V and 3 bases at J, leaving 6 bases unmatched. Looked up from germline, CDR1 is SGHRS and CDR2 is YFSETQ. The CDR3 nucleotides read TGCGCCAGCAGCTCCCAGGGACTAGCGGGACTCTACGAGCAGTACTTC. It is translated as CASSSQGLAGLYEQYF. The variable domain in full, with the rest retrieved from reference TRBV5-1 and TRBJ2-7, is KAGVTQTPRYLIKTRGQQVTLSCSPISGHRSVSWYQQTPGQGLQFLFEYFSETQRNKGNFPGRFSGRQFSNSRSEMNVSTLELGDSALYLCASSSQGLAGLYEQYFGPGTRLTVT.

V and J are TRBV6-1 and TRBJ2-2; D possibly corresponds to TRBD1 (6 bases). Germline-derived CDR1 and CDR2 are MNHNS and SASEGT. V lost 5 bases and J lost 5, with 15 bases in between. The CDR3 totals 15 residues. For the CDR3, the DNA is TGTGCCAGCAGTCAACAGGGAATCTCTACCGGGGAGCTGTTTTTT. Translation: CASSQQGISTGELFF.

The chain has TRBV29-1 and TRBJ1-1, with D unclear. V was trimmed by 4 bases and J by 5 bases, leaving 11 bases between them. The CDR3 has 12 residues. CDR1 SQVTM and CDR2 ANQGSEA come from the germline V gene. CDR3 nucleotide sequence: TGCAGCGTTGTTAGAGTTCGGACTGAAGCTTTCTTT. Translating it yields CSVVRVRTEAFF.

This chain uses TRBV11-3 with TRBJ1-3; D is undetermined. Trimming took 1 base from V and 0 from J, leaving 7 bases between them. CDR3 length: 15 amino acids. CDR1 is SGHNT and CDR2 is YENEEA in the germline V gene. The CDR3 DNA reads as TGTGCCAGCAGCTTAGGCGGTGCCTCTGGAAACACCATATATTTT. It translates to CASSLGGASGNTIYF.

The rearrangement joins TRBV28 to TRBJ1-1; the match to TRBD1 covers 8 bases. The CDR3 loop spans 14 amino acids. The germline V gene encodes CDR1 MDHEN and CDR2 SYDVKM. The V and J ends lost 6 bases and 4 bases, in that order; junction bases with no gene match: 7. For the CDR3, the DNA is TGTGCCAGCAGACCCGGACAGGGAACCACTGAAGCTTTCTTT. Amino acids: CASRPGQGTTEAFF.

This chain uses TRBV4-2 with TRBJ2-1; 10 bases map to TRBD2. V was clipped by 0 bases and J by 6 bases; unmatched bases: 8. Germline CDR1 reads LGHNA; CDR2 reads YNFKEQ. This CDR3 contains 17 residues. The CDR3 here is CASSQDPGTSAGNEQFF. In DNA form, the CDR3 reads TGTGCCAGCAGCCAAGACCCCGGGACTAGCGCTGGCAATGAGCAGTTCTTC.

V and J are TRBV5-1 and TRBJ2-1; D uncertain. V lost 0 bases and J lost 0, with 7 bases in between. This CDR3 is 15 amino acids long. Per germline, CDR1 SGHRS and CDR2 YFSETQ. The CDR3 region is CASSLAGSSYNEQFF. CDR3 bases: TGCGCCAGCAGCTTGGCAGGAAGCTCCTACAATGAGCAGTTCTTC. Combining the CDR3 with reference TRBV5-1 and TRBJ2-1 gives the whole variable domain KAGVTQTPRYLIKTRGQQVTLSCSPISGHRSVSWYQQTPGQGLQFLFEYFSETQRNKGNFPGRFSGRQFSNSRSEMNVSTLELGDSALYLCASSLAGSSYNEQFFGPGTRLTVL.

The chain has TRBV6-6 and TRBJ1-6; 7 bases are shared with TRBD1. V lost 2 bases to trimming and J lost 7 bases; unmatched junction nucleotides: 5. Germline CDR1 reads MNHNY; CDR2 reads SVGAGI (reference sequence). The CDR3 is made up of 15 amino acids. The chain's CDR3 is CASSYGTAGNSPLHF. The DNA for the CDR3 is TGTGCCAGCAGTTACGGGACAGCCGGCAATTCACCCCTCCACTTT.

The chain recombines TRBV6-1 with TRBJ1-2; the match to TRBD1 covers 7 bases. The CDR3 contains 12 residues. The V and J ends lost 6 bases and 7 bases, in that order; junction bases with no gene match: 5. CDR1 MNHNS and CDR2 SASEGT come from the germline V gene. The CDR3 region is CASRYRGSGYTF. The CDR3 coding sequence is TGTGCCAGCAGATACAGGGGATCTGGCTACACCTTC.

This sequence joins TRBV6-5 and TRBJ2-6; a possible D gene is TRBD1 (6 bases). V lost 0 bases to trimming and J lost 4 bases, with 10 bases between them. The CDR3 extends over 16 amino acids. CDR1 is MNHEY, CDR2 SVGAGI, per germline. CDR3 region: CASSYSGQTGANVLTF. For the CDR3, the DNA is TGTGCCAGCAGTTACTCCGGACAGACGGGGGCCAACGTCCTGACTTTC.

The gene calls are TRBV7-3 and TRBJ2-3; TRBD1 matches at 8 bases. Germline loops: CDR1 SGHTA, CDR2 FQGTGA. The CDR3 length is 14 residues. Trimming cost V 5 bases and J 1 base; bases outside gene matches: 2. The CDR3 loop reads CASSLGQGTDTQYF. CDR3 sequence (DNA): TGTGCCAGCAGCCTGGGACAGGGCACAGATACGCAGTATTTT. Using reference TRBV7-3 and TRBJ2-3 for the parts outside the CDR3, the full variable domain is GAGVSQTPSNKVTEKGKYVELRCDPISGHTALYWYRQSLGQGPEFLIYFQGTGAADDSGLPNDRFFAVRPEGSVSTLKIQRTERGDSAVYLCASSLGQGTDTQYFGPGTRLTVL.

The CDR3 region is CASSEAVLAGGGETQYF. The CDR3 DNA sequence: TGTGCCAGCAGTGAAGCGGTGCTAGCGGGGGGGGGAGAGACCCAGTACTTC. The gene calls are TRBV2 and TRBJ2-5, with TRBD2 matching 12 bases. V gave up 0 bases and J gave up 4 bases; unmatched junction bases: 6. This CDR3 is 17 amino acids long. The germline V gene encodes CDR1 SNHLY and CDR2 FYNNEI.

This chain joins TRBV29-1 and TRBJ2-6; 9 nucleotides align to TRBD1. CDR3 length equals 18 residues. The germline V gene encodes CDR1 SQVTM and CDR2 ANQGSEA. With 3 bases clipped from V and 4 bases from J, the junction kept 13 bases outside the gene matches. Here the CDR3 reads CSVEDPGTGLYGANVLTF. In DNA, the CDR3 is TGCAGCGTTGAGGATCCCGGGACAGGGCTTTACGGGGCCAACGTCCTGACTTTC.

The chain couples TRBV7-2 to TRBJ1-5; no firm D call. The germline V gene encodes CDR1 SGHTA and CDR2 FQGNSA. The V end was cut by 0 bases, the J end by 7 bases, with 7 bases between. The CDR3 consists of 13 residues. The CDR3 reads CASSLARYQPQHF. The CDR3 DNA reads TGTGCCAGCAGCTTAGCCAGGTACCAGCCCCAGCATTTT. Full variable domain (rest looked up from reference TRBV7-2 and TRBJ1-5): GAGVSQSPSNKVTEKGKDVELRCDPISGHTALYWYRQSLGQGLEFLIYFQGNSAPDKSGLPSDRFSAERTGGSVSTLTIQRTQQEDSAVYLCASSLARYQPQHFGDGTRLSIL.

The genes are TRBV7-2 and TRBJ2-5; 7 bases are a match to TRBD1. The CDR3 loop spans 13 amino acids. V lost 4 bases and J lost 4; bases outside the gene matches: 3. Germline CDR1 and CDR2: SGHTA and FQGNSA. The DNA for the CDR3 is TGTGCCAGCAGCTACAGGGGTGGAGAGACCCAGTACTTC. Amino acids: CASSYRGGETQYF. Supplemented by reference TRBV7-2 and TRBJ2-5, the full variable domain reads GAGVSQSPSNKVTEKGKDVELRCDPISGHTALYWYRQSLGQGLEFLIYFQGNSAPDKSGLPSDRFSAERTGGSVSTLTIQRTQQEDSAVYLCASSYRGGETQYFGPGTRLLVL.

This clone came up once. The rearrangement joins TRBV7-9 to TRBJ1-1; D remains ambiguous. V lost 1 base, J lost 5 bases, and 11 bases lay in between. This CDR3 is built from 14 residues. Per the germline V gene, CDR1 is SEHNR and CDR2 is FQNEAQ (reference sequence). CDR3 nucleotides: TGTGCCAGCAGCTTAGGAGGTCCGGGGACTGAAGCTTTCTTT. Encoded protein: CASSLGGPGTEAFF.

This rearrangement joins TRBV11-2 to TRBJ1-1, with D possibly matching TRBD1 (5 bases). CDR1 SGHAT and CDR2 FQNNGV come from the germline V gene. This CDR3 has 15 amino acids. Trimming removed 5 bases at V and 8 bases at J, with 21 bases between. The CDR3 is CASSLRFPGVQEAFF. The CDR3 DNA follows: TGTGCCAGCAGCCTTCGATTCCCGGGGGTACAGGAAGCTTTCTTT.

The count of this clone is one. The CDR3 is CASSDQGVGPYEQYF. DNA for the CDR3: TGTGCCAGCAGCGATCAGGGGGTAGGTCCCTACGAGCAGTACTTC. The rearrangement uses TRBV27 and TRBJ2-7, with 7 bases lining up with TRBD1. Germline-derived CDR1 and CDR2 are MNHEY and SMNVEV (reference sequence). The junction had 10 bases not matched to a gene; V was cut back by 6 bases and J by 2 bases. There are 15 residues in the CDR3.

The rearrangement joins TRBV6-1 to TRBJ2-7; D may be TRBD1 (6 bases). Trimming took off 4 bases at V and 3 bases at J, with 13 bases between the two ends. The CDR3 has 14 amino acids. Germline V lookup: CDR1 MNHNS, CDR2 SASEGT. DNA for the CDR3: TGTGCCAGCAGTGTGACAGGCGTGGTCTACGAGCAGTACTTC. This sequence encodes CASSVTGVVYEQYF.

This chain links TRBV7-9 with TRBJ2-7; 7 nucleotides align to TRBD1. V shed 7 bases, J shed 2 bases, and the junction held 8 bases outside the gene matches. The CDR3 totals 14 residues. In germline, CDR1 is SEHNR, CDR2 FQNEAQ (reference sequence). DNA for the CDR3: TGTGCCAGCACCAACAGGGGTGGCCCCTACGAGCAGTACTTC. As protein: CASTNRGGPYEQYF. Together with reference TRBV7-9 and TRBJ2-7, the CDR3 gives the full variable domain: DTGVSQNPRHKITKRGQNVTFRCDPISEHNRLYWYRQTLGQGPEFLTYFQNEAQLEKSRLLSDRFSAERPKGSFSTLEIQRTEQGDSAMYLCASTNRGGPYEQYFGPGTRLTVT.

V is TRBV18 and J is TRBJ2-1, with TRBD2 matching 11 bases. J lost 10 bases, V lost 0 bases, and 8 bases had no gene match. The CDR3 length is 16 residues. Germline V lookup: CDR1 KGHSH, CDR2 LQKENI. For the CDR3, the DNA is TGTGCCAGCTCACCACCGGTTAGCGGGAGGGGCGGAGAGCAGTTCTTC. Residues: CASSPPVSGRGGEQFF. The whole variable domain, filled in from reference TRBV18 and TRBJ2-1, reads NAGVMQNPRHLVRRRGQEARLRCSPMKGHSHVYWYRQLPEEGLKFMVYLQKENIIDESGMPKERFSAEFPKEGPSILRIQQVVRGDSAAYFCASSPPVSGRGGEQFFGPGTRLTVL.

The J gene is TRBJ2-1, the V gene TRBV19; no reliable D call. This CDR3 comprises 15 residues. V lost 3 bases, J lost 8 bases, and 17 bases lay in between. Germline V gene data show CDR1 as LNHDA and CDR2 as SQIVND (reference sequence). CDR3 residues: CASSITDLTLDEQFF. The CDR3 coding sequence is TGTGCCAGTAGTATCACCGACTTAACCCTCGATGAGCAGTTCTTC. The variable domain in full, completed from reference TRBV19 and TRBJ2-1, reads DGGITQSPKYLFRKEGQNVTLSCEQNLNHDAMYWYRQDPGQGLRLIYYSQIVNDFQKGDIAEGYSVSREKKESFPLTVTSAQKNPTAFYLCASSITDLTLDEQFFGPGTRLTVL.